These 26 T cell receptor beta chains were sequenced from one sample in a study of beta chain features in type 1 diabetes. Of the isolated RNA, all was reverse transcribed, and so the sequenced material was expressed TCRB transcripts. Clones were read by immunoSEQ multiplex PCR, and TCRdb kept only the in-frame ones, dropping some. Counted here are 900,000 or so clones, about a sixth occurring once; the ten biggest clones make up 0.02% to 0.03%. Sequencing used naive CD4+ T cells from blood. Receptor source: a woman between 18 and 29 years old in good health.

The chain employs TRBV7-9 and TRBJ2-7; 7 nucleotides agree with TRBD2. The length of the CDR3 is 14 residues. The trim removed 7 bases at V and 0 bases at J, leaving 6 bases unmatched. Looked up from germline, CDR1 is SEHNR and CDR2 is FQNEAQ (reference sequence). CDR3 sequence (DNA): TGTGCCAGCAATGCGGGAGACCCCTCCTACGAGCAGTACTTC. Its translation is CASNAGDPSYEQYF. Full variable domain (outside the CDR3, taken from reference TRBV7-9 and TRBJ2-7): DTGVSQNPRHKITKRGQNVTFRCDPISEHNRLYWYRQTLGQGPEFLTYFQNEAQLEKSRLLSDRFSAERPKGSFSTLEIQRTEQGDSAMYLCASNAGDPSYEQYFGPGTRLTVT.

The V gene is TRBV29-1, the J gene TRBJ2-5; a weak D match, TRBD2 (5 bases). Judging by the DNA end, TRBJ2-7 fits better; the J call may be wrong. This CDR3 contains 13 residues. Germline V gene data show CDR1 as SQVTM and CDR2 as ANQGSEA. This CDR3 reads CSVEVDAGNEQYF. The CDR3 DNA is TGCAGCGTTGAGGTCGACGCGGGCAACGAGCAGTACTTC.

This clone was observed a few times. The CDR3 coding sequence is TGCAGCGTTGAATCTAGGGTTTTGGGCATTCAGTACTTC. It encodes CSVESRVLGIQYF. This chain connects TRBV29-1 to TRBJ2-4, with D hard to call. The germline gives CDR1 SQVTM, CDR2 ANQGSEA. Trimming took 2 bases from V and 9 from J, leaving 14 bases between them. The CDR3 has 13 amino acids.

The V and J genes are TRBV16 and TRBJ2-5; 8 bases are shared with TRBD2. This CDR3 spans 18 amino acids. V trimming: 4 bases; J trimming: 3 bases; junction bases outside the gene matches: 16. CDR1 and CDR2 from the germline V gene are KGHSY and FQNENV. CDR3 loop: CASSPHDQAGATKETQYF. The CDR3 DNA reads TGTGCCAGCAGCCCGCACGACCAAGCGGGAGCGACTAAAGAGACCCAGTACTTC.

This sequence joins TRBV28 and TRBJ1-2, with D possibly TRBD1 on 5 matching bases. Between the trimmed V and J ends, which lost 6 bases and 8 bases, there was a span of 19 bases. The CDR3 spans 14 residues. Germline V gene lookup returns CDR1 MDHEN and CDR2 SYDVKM. The CDR3 sequence is CASSPGTAAEGYTF. The DNA for the CDR3 is TGTGCCAGCAGCCCAGGGACTGCCGCCGAGGGCTACACCTTC.

This clone showed up just a few times. The CDR3 loop reads CASSDQGGAQYF. The CDR3 DNA is TGCGCCAGCAGTGACCAGGGCGGGGCCCAGTACTTC. The V and J genes are TRBV5-1 and TRBJ2-5, with D possibly being TRBD2 (6 bases). Deletions cut 5 bases from V and 9 bases from J, with 14 bases between. CDR1 and CDR2 (germline): SGHRS, YFSETQ. The CDR3 spans 12 residues.

In its sample, this clone was seen a few times. The chain links TRBV4-2 to TRBJ2-1, with 7 positions matching TRBD2. V gave up 0 bases and J gave up 12 bases; unmatched junction bases: 8. CDR1 is LGHNA and CDR2 is YNFKEQ in the germline V gene. The CDR3 extends over 14 amino acids. CDR3 nucleotide sequence: TGTGCCAGCAGCCAAGATCGGACTAGTCCCTCGCAGTTCTTC. The encoded protein is CASSQDRTSPSQFF.

The chain employs TRBV28 and TRBJ2-5; D is possibly TRBD2 (6 bases). V lost 6 bases, J lost 4 bases, and 18 bases lay in between. From germline, CDR1 is MDHEN and CDR2 SYDVKM. The length of the CDR3 is 15 residues. CDR3 residues: CASSDPRGGTETQYF. The DNA of the CDR3 is TGTGCCAGCAGCGACCCAAGGGGCGGGACAGAGACCCAGTACTTC.

This clone showed up just once. The chain uses TRBV15 and TRBJ1-4, with D perhaps matching TRBD1 (5 bases). The V and J ends lost 0 bases and 4 bases respectively, with 12 bases between them. The CDR3 has 16 residues. Germline-derived CDR1 and CDR2 are LNHNV and YYDKDF (reference sequence). The CDR3 is CATSRDLAGHNEKLFF. The CDR3, as DNA: TGTGCCACCAGCAGAGATTTGGCGGGGCATAATGAAAAACTGTTTTTT.

The chain uses TRBV7-9 and TRBJ2-1, with 9 nucleotides matching TRBD1. Germline trimming cut 5 bases from V and 8 bases from J; bases unmatched to any gene: 10. The CDR3 totals 15 residues. Germline-derived CDR1 and CDR2 are SEHNR and FQNEAQ (reference sequence). The CDR3 sequence is CASSQGQGRFDEQFF. DNA for the CDR3: TGTGCCAGCAGCCAGGGACAGGGAAGGTTCGATGAGCAGTTCTTC.

The CDR3 region has the DNA TGCGCCAGCGGGGCCTTCGGTAAAGCTGATACGCAGTATTTT. Its protein product is CASGAFGKADTQYF. The chain combines TRBV5-1 with TRBJ2-3; D may be TRBD1 (5 bases). This CDR3 has 14 residues. V lost 7 bases to trimming and J lost 6 bases, with 18 bases between them. The V gene's germline CDR1 is SGHRS and CDR2 YFSETQ.

The chain carries TRBV19 and TRBJ1-5; D gene uncertain. Germline V lookup: CDR1 LNHDA, CDR2 SQIVND (reference sequence). This CDR3 is 15 amino acids long. V was pared by 3 bases and J by 6 bases, with 15 bases between. The CDR3 region is CASSIPHGVVQPQHF. The CDR3 DNA reads as TGTGCCAGTAGTATTCCCCATGGGGTCGTTCAGCCCCAGCATTTT. Looking up the rest from reference TRBV19 and TRBJ1-5 gives the full variable domain: DGGITQSPKYLFRKEGQNVTLSCEQNLNHDAMYWYRQDPGQGLRLIYYSQIVNDFQKGDIAEGYSVSREKKESFPLTVTSAQKNPTAFYLCASSIPHGVVQPQHFGDGTRLSIL.

This clone was found a few times. Other DNA sequences in the sample encode the same CDR3. V usage is TRBV18 and J usage is TRBJ2-2; D unresolved. Trimming cost V 3 bases and J 4 bases, with 6 bases left between them. The CDR3 length is 13 residues. The germline V gene has CDR1 KGHSH and CDR2 LQKENI. The CDR3 spells CASSPSGTGELFF. The CDR3 DNA reads TGTGCCAGCTCACCGTCGGGCACCGGGGAGCTGTTTTTT.

The V gene is TRBV7-9, the J gene TRBJ1-3; D unclear. CDR1 SEHNR and CDR2 FQNEAQ come from the germline V gene (reference sequence). V lost 2 bases to trimming and J lost 4 bases, with 12 bases between them. The CDR3 runs to 15 residues. CDR3 sequence (DNA): TGTGCCAGCAGCTTAACCGCGGGATCCGGAAACACCATATATTTT. Translated: CASSLTAGSGNTIYF.

DNA of the CDR3: TGTGCCGACAAGCGGGAGGGCGGCTCCTACGAGCAGTACTTC. Its translation is CADKREGGSYEQYF. The chain carries TRBV2 and TRBJ2-7, with 10 bases matching TRBD2. Germline lookup yields CDR1 SNHLY and CDR2 FYNNEI. Germline trimming cut 11 bases from V and 0 bases from J; bases unmatched to any gene: 7. CDR3 length: 14 residues.

As to this clone: Additional DNA sequences in this sample encode the identical CDR3. The rearrangement links TRBV5-6 to TRBJ1-1; 8 bases fit TRBD1. The CDR3 covers 13 residues. The ends lost 4 bases at V and 5 bases at J; junction bases unmatched: 4. CDR1 is SGHDT, CDR2 YYEEEE, per germline. This CDR3 reads CASSGTGGTEAFF. In DNA form, the CDR3 reads TGTGCCAGCAGCGGAACAGGGGGGACTGAAGCTTTCTTT.

The chain combines TRBV7-9 with TRBJ2-5; D uncertain. The V end was cut by 5 bases, the J end by 5 bases, with 15 bases between. This CDR3 has 14 amino acids. Germline CDR1 reads SEHNR; CDR2 reads FQNEAQ (reference sequence). CDR3 region: CASSPIRHRETQYF. CDR3 in DNA: TGTGCCAGCAGCCCAATCCGTCATAGGGAGACCCAGTACTTC.

The chain is built from TRBV7-2 and TRBJ2-3; D call uncertain. V dropped 2 bases and J dropped 2 bases, with 14 bases sitting between them. The CDR3 has 16 amino acids. Germline CDR1 reads SGHTA; CDR2 reads FQGNSA. CDR3 in amino acids: CASSLKGGTLTDTQYF. CDR3 sequence (DNA): TGTGCCAGCAGCTTAAAGGGCGGAACCCTCACAGATACGCAGTATTTT. Based on the CDR3 plus reference TRBV7-2 and TRBJ2-3, the full variable domain is GAGVSQSPSNKVTEKGKDVELRCDPISGHTALYWYRQSLGQGLEFLIYFQGNSAPDKSGLPSDRFSAERTGGSVSTLTIQRTQQEDSAVYLCASSLKGGTLTDTQYFGPGTRLTVL.

The rearrangement links TRBV4-2 to TRBJ2-7; TRBD2 is a possible D gene (6 bases). Germline V gene data show CDR1 as LGHNA and CDR2 as YNFKEQ. Trimming shortened V by 1 base and J by 0 bases, and 13 bases separated the two germline ends. This CDR3 is built from 16 residues. The CDR3 DNA is TGTGCCAGCAGCCAAGCTGGGCCACTAGCCTCCTACGAGCAGTACTTC. Translated, it gives CASSQAGPLASYEQYF.

This clone was found a few times. DNA of the CDR3: TGTGCCAGTAGTATCAGGGGCGAGTACACTGAAGCTTTCTTT. Its protein product is CASSIRGEYTEAFF. The chain links TRBV19 to TRBJ1-1, with D maybe TRBD1 (6 bases). CDR3 length equals 14 residues. V lost 3 bases and J lost 3, with 11 bases in between. Germline CDR1 reads LNHDA; CDR2 reads SQIVND (reference sequence). The entire variable domain, with the rest obtained from reference TRBV19 and TRBJ1-1, is as follows: DGGITQSPKYLFRKEGQNVTLSCEQNLNHDAMYWYRQDPGQGLRLIYYSQIVNDFQKGDIAEGYSVSREKKESFPLTVTSAQKNPTAFYLCASSIRGEYTEAFFGQGTRLTVV.

The chain uses TRBV19 and TRBJ1-5, with D maybe TRBD1 (6 bases). Germline values: CDR1 LNHDA, CDR2 SQIVND (reference sequence). Trimming pared 3 bases from V and 0 bases from J, leaving 15 bases between. The CDR3 has 17 amino acids. The CDR3 spells CASSIEGHRTSNQPQHF. Written as DNA, the CDR3 is TGTGCCAGTAGTATTGAGGGACACAGAACTAGCAATCAGCCCCAGCATTTT. Variable domain in full (rest from reference TRBV19 and TRBJ1-5): DGGITQSPKYLFRKEGQNVTLSCEQNLNHDAMYWYRQDPGQGLRLIYYSQIVNDFQKGDIAEGYSVSREKKESFPLTVTSAQKNPTAFYLCASSIEGHRTSNQPQHFGDGTRLSIL.

This clone was seen a few times. The CDR3, as DNA: TGTGCCAGCAGCCGCTGGAAGCGGGAGGCTTACGAGCAGTACTTC. Protein product: CASSRWKREAYEQYF. V usage is TRBV9 and J usage is TRBJ2-7; 9 positions agree with TRBD2. The CDR3 has 15 residues. The V segment lost 4 bases and the J segment 4 bases; nucleotides outside the gene matches: 9. CDR1 SGDLS and CDR2 YYNGEE come from the germline V gene.

Worth noting for this clone: Within the sample, other DNA sequences also encode this same CDR3. The chain joins TRBV9 to TRBJ2-6, with D uncertain. CDR1 and CDR2 (germline): SGDLS, YYNGEE. V shed 5 bases and J shed 1 base, with 4 bases lying between them. The CDR3 runs 13 residues. CDR3 bases: TGTGCCAGCAGATCGTCTGGGGCCAACGTCCTGACTTTC. Amino acid sequence: CASRSSGANVLTF.

This clone was recorded a few times. V is TRBV7-3 and J is TRBJ2-3; 8 positions agree with TRBD2. The germline V gene has CDR1 SGHTA and CDR2 FQGTGA. There are 15 residues in the CDR3. J gave up 1 base and V 2 bases, and 2 bases lay outside the gene matches. The CDR3 reads CASSLLAGRTDTQYF. The CDR3 nucleotides are TGTGCCAGCAGCTTACTAGCGGGCCGCACAGATACGCAGTATTTT.

This clone was found a few times. The chain joins TRBV5-6 to TRBJ2-7; 8 nucleotides align to TRBD2. The V and J ends lost 4 bases and 3 bases, in that order; junction bases with no gene match: 6. The V gene's germline CDR1 is SGHDT and CDR2 YYEEEE. CDR3 length: 14 residues. The DNA for the CDR3 is TGTGCCAGCAGCACGACTAGCGACAGCTACGAGCAGTACTTC. Protein product: CASSTTSDSYEQYF. The whole variable domain, filled in from reference TRBV5-6 and TRBJ2-7, reads DAGVTQSPTHLIKTRGQQVTLRCSPKSGHDTVSWYQQALGQGPQFIFQYYEEEERQRGNFPDRFSGHQFPNYSSELNVNALLLGDSALYLCASSTTSDSYEQYFGPGTRLTVT.

In its sample, this clone was seen a few times. V usage is TRBV18 and J usage is TRBJ2-3, with TRBD2 matching 9 bases. Germline V gene data show CDR1 as KGHSH and CDR2 as LQKENI. J lost 0 bases, V lost 3 bases, and 4 bases had no gene match. This CDR3 has 16 amino acids. CDR3 region: CASSPRLAASTDTQYF. The CDR3 DNA follows: TGTGCCAGCTCACCGCGACTAGCGGCTAGCACAGATACGCAGTATTTT.